This record looks at one T cell receptor (beta chain) sequence and its context. In the original workflow: For nucleated cells, counts were estimated from reference gene primer amplification. The assay was immunoSEQ multiplex PCR, and TCRdb's table has in-frame clones only and misses some. V and J calls and clone size are copied from that table; D and trimming were computed from the DNA. Of about 130,000 clones listed, about 80% were seen once; the top ten hold roughly 4%. These data come from a study of blood T cell repertoires in COVID-19. Whole-study context: Donors in the United States, Italy and Spain gave samples during acute or convalescent COVID-19. In each case, the material was cDNA or gDNA derived from T cells, B-cell-depleted T cells, or PBMCs.

Germline-derived CDR1 and CDR2 are LNHDA and SQIVND (reference sequence). The J segment lost 5 bases and the V segment lost 4 bases, leaving 7 bases of the junction unmatched. This CDR3 contains 14 residues. This clonotype was obtained from a woman aged 45 to 65 with acute or convalescent COVID-19. Sequencing was carried out using peripheral blood. The chain is built from TRBV19 and TRBJ2-5; TRBD2 matches 7 bases. CDR3 protein: CASSTQRGSETQYF. CDR3 nucleotide sequence: TGTGCCAGTAGTACTCAGCGGGGATCGGAGACCCAGTACTTC.